This TCR beta chain was observed in a study of shared clonotypes between healthy human individuals. Profiled with immunoSEQ multiplex PCR; TCRdb holds only in-frame clones, not every one. The sample records approximately 2,000,000 clones, less than 95% being singletons. This clone was seen only once. The CDR3 consists of 15 residues. The junction had 4 bases not matched to a gene; V was cut back by 0 bases and J by 3 bases. The V gene's germline CDR1 is SGHTA and CDR2 FQGNSA. This chain joins TRBV7-2 and TRBJ2-7; 8 bases match TRBD2. This sequence was found in a man younger than 35 in good health. Some clones in this sample may be carry-over from other donors' samples. Sequences were obtained from naive CD4+ T cells from PBMCs. Specified subset: CD45RA+ positively selected. The CDR3 loop reads CASSLASGGGYEQYF. The CDR3 coding sequence is TGTGCCAGCAGCTTAGCGTCGGGGGGGGGCTACGAGCAGTACTTC.